The 21 T cell receptor beta chains reported below all come from one sample, sequenced in a study of shared clonotypes between healthy human individuals. Produced via immunoSEQ multiplex PCR; TCRdb's table is partial and in-frame only. This table has roughly 2,500,000 clones, over 85% appearing once. Sequenced: naive CD4+ T cells from PBMCs. As to subset: CD45RA+ positively selected. These TCRs come from a man younger than 35 in good health. Some clones in this sample may be carry-over from other donors' samples.

The V call is TRBV6-5, the J call TRBJ1-5; the D gene is possibly TRBD1 (6 bases). Germline lookup yields CDR1 MNHEY and CDR2 SVGAGI. The ends were cut back, 6 bases at V and 5 bases at J, with 17 bases in the middle. The CDR3 is made up of 15 amino acids. CDR3 region: CASSSRGARDQPQHF. Written as DNA, the CDR3 is TGTGCCAGCAGCAGCCGGGGGGCCCGTGATCAGCCCCAGCATTTT.

This clone was observed once. The rearrangement joins TRBV5-5 to TRBJ1-2; weak D call: TRBD1 (5 bases). CDR3 length equals 17 residues. CDR1 and CDR2 from the germline V gene are SGHKS and YYEKEE (reference sequence). V was pared by 1 base and J by 4 bases, with 20 bases between. DNA of the CDR3: TGTGCCAGCAGCTTGTTTGGGTCGGGGGTAGCGGCCTATGGCTACACCTTC. Its protein product is CASSLFGSGVAAYGYTF.

The CDR3 loop reads CASSFLPGQGERTEAFF. CDR3 sequence (DNA): TGTGCCAGCAGTTTCCTACCGGGACAGGGAGAGCGAACTGAAGCTTTCTTT. The genes are TRBV28 and TRBJ1-1; 9 nucleotides match TRBD1. Germline V gene data show CDR1 as MDHEN and CDR2 as SYDVKM. With V trimmed by 3 bases and J by 5 bases, 13 bases remained unmatched. The CDR3 contains 17 residues.

The V gene is TRBV5-1, the J gene TRBJ2-5; 7 positions agree with TRBD2. The better agreement between TRBJ2-7 and the DNA end casts doubt on the J call. This CDR3 contains 14 residues. The germline V gene has CDR1 SGHRS and CDR2 YFSETQ. The CDR3 loop reads CASSLASGSYEQYF. The CDR3 DNA follows: TGCGCCAGCAGCTTGGCTAGCGGAAGTTACGAGCAGTACTTC.

This chain joins TRBV28 and TRBJ2-3; 10 nucleotides line up with TRBD1. The ends lost 6 bases at V and 0 bases at J; junction bases unmatched: 12. CDR3 length: 18 residues. From germline, CDR1 is MDHEN and CDR2 SYDVKM. The CDR3 protein is CASRAGTGVWQSTDTQYF. The CDR3 coding sequence is TGTGCCAGCAGGGCCGGGACAGGGGTGTGGCAGAGCACAGATACGCAGTATTTT.

The genes are TRBV7-9 and TRBJ2-3; D assignment may be TRBD1 or TRBD2 (6 bases each). With 1 base removed from V and 3 bases from J, the gap between germline ends came to 14 bases. CDR3 size: 16 residues. Germline loops: CDR1 SEHNR, CDR2 FQNEAQ (reference sequence). The CDR3: CASSLGGRGPTDTQYF. As DNA, the CDR3 is TGTGCCAGCAGCTTAGGGGGGCGGGGCCCTACAGATACGCAGTATTTT.

This chain joins TRBV28 and TRBJ2-3; 10 bases match TRBD1. Per the germline V gene, CDR1 is MDHEN and CDR2 is SYDVKM. The CDR3 covers 15 residues. J gave up 2 bases and V 5 bases, and 4 bases lay outside the gene matches. DNA of the CDR3: TGTGCCAGCAGTCTCGACAGGGGGCCCACAGATACGCAGTATTTT. This encodes CASSLDRGPTDTQYF.

This clone was counted a single time. The chain uses TRBV5-1 and TRBJ2-4; the D is unclear. Trimming shortened V by 0 bases and J by 1 base, and 11 bases separated the two germline ends. The CDR3 length is 16 residues. Germline CDR1 is SGHRS and CDR2 is YFSETQ. As DNA, the CDR3 is TGCGCCAGCAGCTTGGTCCAGGACGTGGCCAAAAACATTCAGTACTTC. Translation: CASSLVQDVAKNIQYF. The full variable domain, completed using reference TRBV5-1 and TRBJ2-4, is KAGVTQTPRYLIKTRGQQVTLSCSPISGHRSVSWYQQTPGQGLQFLFEYFSETQRNKGNFPGRFSGRQFSNSRSEMNVSTLELGDSALYLCASSLVQDVAKNIQYFGAGTRLSVL.

The chain is built from TRBV6-1 and TRBJ1-3; 10 nucleotides line up with TRBD1. The length of the CDR3 is 17 residues. Germline CDR1 reads MNHNS; CDR2 reads SASEGT. Trimming at V came to 3 bases and at J to 7 bases, leaving 12 bases not matched to a gene. CDR3 bases: TGTGCCAGCAGTGACCCTCCGGGACAGGGGTTTGGCAACACCATATATTTT. Its translation: CASSDPPGQGFGNTIYF.

The chain has TRBV2 and TRBJ2-4, with D possibly matching TRBD2 (5 bases). The CDR3 has 12 residues. CDR1 is SNHLY and CDR2 is FYNNEI in the germline V gene. Between the trimmed V and J ends, which lost 4 bases and 6 bases, there was a span of 7 bases. The CDR3 region is CASSGEGNIQYF. The CDR3 DNA sequence: TGTGCCAGCAGTGGAGAGGGAAACATTCAGTACTTC.

This chain links TRBV5-1 with TRBJ2-7, with a possible D match to TRBD1 (6 bases). Germline CDR1 reads SGHRS; CDR2 reads YFSETQ. This CDR3 is built from 14 residues. V lost 0 bases, J lost 7 bases, and 14 bases lay in between. Written as DNA, the CDR3 is TGCGCCAGCAGCTTGGCGACAGGAAGGGGAGAGCAGTACTTC. Its protein product is CASSLATGRGEQYF.

This clone has just a few counts. V is TRBV4-1 and J is TRBJ1-5; 7 nucleotides match TRBD1. The CDR3 totals 15 residues. Trimming at V came to 1 base and at J to 6 bases, leaving 6 bases not matched to a gene. Germline V CDR1 and CDR2: MGHRA, YSYEKL. CDR3 amino acids: CASSQVQGISQPQHF. CDR3 sequence (DNA): TGCGCCAGCAGCCAAGTACAGGGGATAAGTCAGCCCCAGCATTTT.

The chain employs TRBV7-2 and TRBJ2-7; TRBD2 aligns across 7 bases. The CDR3 is 15 residues long. CDR1 is SGHTA, CDR2 FQGNSA, per germline. The trim removed 9 bases at V and 6 bases at J, leaving 17 bases unmatched. The CDR3 DNA reads TGTGCCAGTACCCTTTCTCCGGGAGGTGTGGGCGAGCAGTACTTC. This gives the protein CASTLSPGGVGEQYF.

V usage is TRBV14 and J usage is TRBJ2-5; no firm D call. Germline V gives CDR1 SGHDN, CDR2 FVKESK. V was pared by 1 base and J by 1 base, with 7 bases between. This CDR3 is built from 14 residues. The CDR3 nucleotides are TGTGCCAGCAGCCAAGTTAGGTTCCAAGAGACCCAGTACTTC. Translating gives CASSQVRFQETQYF.

The rearrangement links TRBV7-9 to TRBJ1-5; D possibly corresponds to TRBD1 (6 bases). This CDR3 is built from 16 residues. Deletions cut 1 base from V and 1 base from J, with 11 bases between. CDR1 is SEHNR, CDR2 FQNEAQ, per germline (reference sequence). For the CDR3, the DNA is TGTGCCAGCAGCTTAGAAGGGGGGACCAGCAATCAGCCCCAGCATTTT. Encoded protein: CASSLEGGTSNQPQHF.

This clone was detected a few times. The chain links TRBV10-3 to TRBJ1-1; D is unclear. The CDR3 runs to 13 residues. Trimming pared 0 bases from V and 6 bases from J, leaving 8 bases between. Germline V gene sequence: CDR1 ENHRY, CDR2 SYGVKD. CDR3 region: CAISESLRAEAFF. CDR3 nucleotide sequence: TGTGCCATCAGTGAGTCGCTGAGGGCTGAAGCTTTCTTT.

The chain is built from TRBV6-6 and TRBJ2-3, with 10 bases aligning to TRBD2. Germline V lookup: CDR1 MNHNY, CDR2 SVGAGI (reference sequence). V lost 7 bases, J lost 4 bases, and 5 bases stayed unmatched. The CDR3 is 14 residues long. The CDR3 sequence: CASKVAGGSDTQYF. The CDR3 nucleotides read TGTGCCAGCAAGGTAGCGGGAGGTTCAGATACGCAGTATTTT.

V gene TRBV5-1 combines with J gene TRBJ2-2; D not resolved. CDR3 length: 12 amino acids. Looked up from germline, CDR1 is SGHRS and CDR2 is YFSETQ. Trimming cost V 4 bases and J 3 bases, with 4 bases left between them. Written as DNA, the CDR3 is TGCGCCAGCAGCCAAGACACCGGGGAGCTGTTTTTT. It encodes CASSQDTGELFF.

The chain carries TRBV7-9 and TRBJ2-1, with 9 bases identical to TRBD2. The CDR3 consists of 17 residues. V dropped 5 bases and J dropped 7; count of bases not matched to a gene: 15. Germline V CDR1 and CDR2: SEHNR, FQNEAQ (reference sequence). CDR3: CASSPQTVAGVRNEQFF. CDR3 coding DNA: TGTGCCAGCAGCCCACAGACAGTAGCGGGAGTGAGGAATGAGCAGTTCTTC.

V usage is TRBV6-6 and J usage is TRBJ2-3, with TRBD2 matching 11 bases. Per the germline V gene, CDR1 is MNHNY and CDR2 is SVGAGI (reference sequence). The V segment lost 5 bases and the J segment 14 bases; nucleotides outside the gene matches: 9. The CDR3 is 13 amino acids. The CDR3 protein is CASSTLAGGSPYF. DNA of the CDR3: TGTGCCAGCAGTACCCTAGCGGGAGGTAGTCCGTATTTT.

The rearrangement joins TRBV27 to TRBJ2-5; maybe TRBD2 (6 bases). Trimming left V 6 bases short and J 4 bases short, with 12 bases between. The length of the CDR3 is 13 residues. The germline gives CDR1 MNHEY, CDR2 SMNVEV (reference sequence). This chain's CDR3 is CASRRRDRETQYF. In nucleotides, the CDR3 is TGTGCCAGCAGGAGGCGGGATCGAGAGACCCAGTACTTC.